This T cell receptor beta chain was found in a study of response to subunit inactivated influenza vaccine. TCRdb re-called the RT-PCR reads with MiXCR, one entry per CDR3 protein. This table holds hundreds of thousands of distinct CDR3 sequences, 21% found once. The CDR3 is 15 amino acids. The TCR comes from a man aged 45 to 70 who received an inactivated influenza vaccine. Here the sequenced sample was PBMCs from blood, taken 21 months after vaccination. The V call is TRBV21-1, the J call TRBJ1-4. TRBV21-1 is classified as a pseudogene. CDR3 in amino acids: CASSKARNGIEKLFF. DNA of the CDR3: TGTGCCAGCAGCAAAGCTCGCAACGGAATAGAAAAACTGTTTTTT.